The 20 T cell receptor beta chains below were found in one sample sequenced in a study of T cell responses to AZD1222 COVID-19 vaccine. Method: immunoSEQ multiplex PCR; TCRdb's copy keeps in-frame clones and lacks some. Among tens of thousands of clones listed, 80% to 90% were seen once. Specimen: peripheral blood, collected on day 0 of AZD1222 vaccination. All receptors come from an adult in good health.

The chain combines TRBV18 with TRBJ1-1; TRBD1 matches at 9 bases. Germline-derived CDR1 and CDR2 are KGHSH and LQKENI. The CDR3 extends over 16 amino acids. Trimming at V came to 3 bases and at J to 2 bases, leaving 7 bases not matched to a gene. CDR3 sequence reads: CASSPGTGSLNTEAFF. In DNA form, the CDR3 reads TGTGCCAGCTCACCCGGGACAGGGAGTTTAAACACTGAAGCTTTCTTT.

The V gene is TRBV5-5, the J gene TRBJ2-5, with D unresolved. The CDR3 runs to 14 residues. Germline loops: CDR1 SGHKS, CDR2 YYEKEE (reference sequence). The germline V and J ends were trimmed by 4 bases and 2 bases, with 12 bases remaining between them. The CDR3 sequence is CASSGQSSQETQYF. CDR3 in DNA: TGTGCCAGCAGCGGCCAGTCTTCTCAAGAGACCCAGTACTTC.

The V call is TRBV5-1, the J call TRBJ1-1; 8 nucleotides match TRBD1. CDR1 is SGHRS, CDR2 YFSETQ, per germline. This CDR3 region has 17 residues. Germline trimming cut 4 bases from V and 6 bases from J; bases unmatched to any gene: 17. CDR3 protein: CASSPLGPGQVVPEAFF. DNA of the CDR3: TGCGCCAGCAGCCCTCTTGGACCGGGACAGGTCGTACCTGAAGCTTTCTTT.

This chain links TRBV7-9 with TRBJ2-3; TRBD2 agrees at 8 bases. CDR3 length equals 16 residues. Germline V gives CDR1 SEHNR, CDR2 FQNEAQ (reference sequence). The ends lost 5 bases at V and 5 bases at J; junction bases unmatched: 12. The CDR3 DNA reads TGTGCCAGCAGCCCGTCCCGCGGGGGGCCTATAGATACGCAGTATTTT. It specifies CASSPSRGGPIDTQYF.

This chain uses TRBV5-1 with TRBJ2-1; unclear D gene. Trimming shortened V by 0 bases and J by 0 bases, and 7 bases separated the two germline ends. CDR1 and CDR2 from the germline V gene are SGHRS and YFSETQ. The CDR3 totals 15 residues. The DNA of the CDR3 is TGCGCCAGCAGCTTGGGCCAGTTCTCCTACAATGAGCAGTTCTTC. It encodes CASSLGQFSYNEQFF.

CDR3 DNA sequence: TGCGCCAGCAGCTTGGGTGGAGGGAGCACAGATACGCAGTATTTT. Protein: CASSLGGGSTDTQYF. The J gene is TRBJ2-3, the V gene TRBV5-1, with D maybe TRBD2 (6 bases). The CDR3 has 15 residues. Germline V CDR1 and CDR2: SGHRS, YFSETQ. V was clipped by 0 bases and J by 0 bases, with 8 bases between them.

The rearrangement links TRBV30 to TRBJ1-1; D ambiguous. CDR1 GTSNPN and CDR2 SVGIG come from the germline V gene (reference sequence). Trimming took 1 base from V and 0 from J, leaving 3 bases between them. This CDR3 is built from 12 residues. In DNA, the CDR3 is TGTGCCTGGAGTGGAATGAACACTGAAGCTTTCTTT. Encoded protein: CAWSGMNTEAFF.

CDR3 DNA: TGCAGTGCTAGTAGGACAGCCTACAATGAGCAGTTCTTC. Its translation is CSASRTAYNEQFF. The V and J genes are TRBV20-1 and TRBJ2-1; D is perhaps TRBD1 (6 bases). Trimming removed 3 bases at V and 2 bases at J, with 8 bases between. The germline V gene encodes CDR1 DFQATT and CDR2 SNEGSKA (reference sequence). The CDR3 extends over 13 amino acids.

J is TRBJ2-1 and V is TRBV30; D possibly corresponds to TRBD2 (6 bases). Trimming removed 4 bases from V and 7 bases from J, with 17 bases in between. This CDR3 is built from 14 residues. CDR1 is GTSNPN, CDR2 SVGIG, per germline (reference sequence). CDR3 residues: CAWTGDPSPNEQFF. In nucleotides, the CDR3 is TGTGCCTGGACGGGGGACCCATCACCAAATGAGCAGTTCTTC.

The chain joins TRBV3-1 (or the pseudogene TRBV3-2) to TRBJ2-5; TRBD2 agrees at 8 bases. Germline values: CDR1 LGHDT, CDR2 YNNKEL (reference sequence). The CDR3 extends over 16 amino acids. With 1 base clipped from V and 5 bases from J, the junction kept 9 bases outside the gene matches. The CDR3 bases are TGTGCCAGCAGCCAAGTTCGGCGTCCGGGGGGGGAGACCCAGTACTTC. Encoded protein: CASSQVRRPGGETQYF.

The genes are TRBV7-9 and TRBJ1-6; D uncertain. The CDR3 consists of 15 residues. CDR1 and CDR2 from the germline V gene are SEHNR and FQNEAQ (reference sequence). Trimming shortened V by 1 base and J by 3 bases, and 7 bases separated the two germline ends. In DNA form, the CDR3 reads TGTGCCAGCAGCTTAGTGGGAAACTATAATTCACCCCTCCACTTT. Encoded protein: CASSLVGNYNSPLHF.

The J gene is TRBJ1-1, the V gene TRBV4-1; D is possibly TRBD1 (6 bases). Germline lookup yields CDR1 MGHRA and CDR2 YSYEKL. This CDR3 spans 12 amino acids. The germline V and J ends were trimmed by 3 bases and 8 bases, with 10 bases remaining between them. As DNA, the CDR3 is TGCGCCAGCAGCCAGGCCGGGACAGAAGCTTTCTTT. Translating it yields CASSQAGTEAFF.

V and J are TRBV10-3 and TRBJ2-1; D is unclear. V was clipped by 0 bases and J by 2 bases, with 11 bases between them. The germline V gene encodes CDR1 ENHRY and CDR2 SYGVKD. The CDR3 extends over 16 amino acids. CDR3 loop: CAISESFPEAYNEQFF. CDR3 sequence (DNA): TGTGCCATCAGTGAGTCATTTCCCGAGGCCTACAATGAGCAGTTCTTC.

The CDR3 spells CASSSNAGGTEAFF. Here the CDR3 DNA reads TGTGCCAGCAGCTCAAACGCAGGGGGCACTGAAGCTTTCTTT. V and J are TRBV7-3 and TRBJ1-1; TRBD1 agrees at 7 bases. The J segment lost 4 bases and the V segment lost 4 bases, leaving 6 bases of the junction unmatched. This CDR3 contains 14 residues. Germline CDR1 and CDR2: SGHTA and FQGTGA.

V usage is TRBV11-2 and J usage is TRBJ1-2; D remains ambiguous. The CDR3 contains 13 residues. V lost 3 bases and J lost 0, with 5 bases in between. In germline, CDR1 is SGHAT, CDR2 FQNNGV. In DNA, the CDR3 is TGTGCCAGCAGCTTTGGCACTAACTATGGCTACACCTTC. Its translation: CASSFGTNYGYTF.

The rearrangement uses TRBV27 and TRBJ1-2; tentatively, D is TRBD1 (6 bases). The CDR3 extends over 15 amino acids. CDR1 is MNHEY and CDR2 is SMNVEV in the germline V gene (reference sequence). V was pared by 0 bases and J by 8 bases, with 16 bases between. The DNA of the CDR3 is TGTGCCAGCAGTTTATCGTTGTCGGGGGGCCAAGGCTACACCTTC. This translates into CASSLSLSGGQGYTF.

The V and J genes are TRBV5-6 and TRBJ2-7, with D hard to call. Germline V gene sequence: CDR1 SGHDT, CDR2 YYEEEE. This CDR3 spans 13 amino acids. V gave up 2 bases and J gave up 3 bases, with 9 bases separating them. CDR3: CASSLPDIYEQYF. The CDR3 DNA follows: TGTGCCAGCAGCTTACCCGACATCTACGAGCAGTACTTC. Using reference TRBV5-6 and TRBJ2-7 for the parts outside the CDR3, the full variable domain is DAGVTQSPTHLIKTRGQQVTLRCSPKSGHDTVSWYQQALGQGPQFIFQYYEEEERQRGNFPDRFSGHQFPNYSSELNVNALLLGDSALYLCASSLPDIYEQYFGPGTRLTVT.

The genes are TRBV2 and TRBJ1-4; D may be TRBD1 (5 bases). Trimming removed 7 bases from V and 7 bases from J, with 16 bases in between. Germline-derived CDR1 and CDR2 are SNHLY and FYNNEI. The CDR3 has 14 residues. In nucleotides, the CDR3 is TGTGCCAGCACGTGGCGGGGGGAGGGTGAAAAACTGTTTTTT. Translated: CASTWRGEGEKLFF.

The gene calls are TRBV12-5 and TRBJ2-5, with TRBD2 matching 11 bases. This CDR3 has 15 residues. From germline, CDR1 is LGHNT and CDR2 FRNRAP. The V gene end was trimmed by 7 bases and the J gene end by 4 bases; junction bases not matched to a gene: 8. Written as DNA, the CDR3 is TGTGCTAGTGAAACGGGACTAGCGGTGAGAGAGACCCAGTACTTC. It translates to CASETGLAVRETQYF.

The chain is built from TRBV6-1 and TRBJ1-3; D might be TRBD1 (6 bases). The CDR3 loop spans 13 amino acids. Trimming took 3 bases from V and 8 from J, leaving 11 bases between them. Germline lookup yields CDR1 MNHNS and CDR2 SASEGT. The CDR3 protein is CASSEDRGHTIYF. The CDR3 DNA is TGTGCCAGCAGTGAGGACAGAGGCCACACCATATATTTT.